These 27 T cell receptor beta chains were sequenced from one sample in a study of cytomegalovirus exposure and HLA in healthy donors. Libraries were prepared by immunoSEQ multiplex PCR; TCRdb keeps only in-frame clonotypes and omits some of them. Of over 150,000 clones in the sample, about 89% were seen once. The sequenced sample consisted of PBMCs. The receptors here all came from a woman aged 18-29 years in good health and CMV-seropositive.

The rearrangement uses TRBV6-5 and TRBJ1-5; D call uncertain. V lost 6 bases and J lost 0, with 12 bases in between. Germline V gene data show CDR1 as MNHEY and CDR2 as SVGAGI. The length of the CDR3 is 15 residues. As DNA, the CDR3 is TGTGCCAGCAGCCGCCCTCAGGATAGCAATCAGCCCCAGCATTTT. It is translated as CASSRPQDSNQPQHF.

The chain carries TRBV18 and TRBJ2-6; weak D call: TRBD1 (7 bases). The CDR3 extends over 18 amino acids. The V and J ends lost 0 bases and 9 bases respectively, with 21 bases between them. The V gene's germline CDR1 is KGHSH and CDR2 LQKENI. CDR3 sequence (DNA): TGTGCCAGCTCACCACCGGGGGGCACAGGGGTCGCTCACAACGTCCTGACTTTC. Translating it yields CASSPPGGTGVAHNVLTF.

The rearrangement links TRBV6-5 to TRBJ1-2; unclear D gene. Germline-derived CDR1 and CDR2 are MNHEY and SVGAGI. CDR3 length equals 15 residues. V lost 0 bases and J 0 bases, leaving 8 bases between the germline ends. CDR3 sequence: CASSYSPVANYGYTF. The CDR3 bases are TGTGCCAGCAGTTACTCGCCAGTCGCTAACTATGGCTACACCTTC.

The CDR3 nucleotides read TGTGCCAGCAGTGAGGCCAGGGTTAGCACAGATACGCAGTATTTT. This encodes CASSEARVSTDTQYF. The J gene is TRBJ2-3, the V gene TRBV2, with D tentatively TRBD1 (5 bases). Germline CDR1 and CDR2: SNHLY and FYNNEI. V lost 3 bases and J lost 0, with 10 bases in between. The length of the CDR3 is 15 residues.

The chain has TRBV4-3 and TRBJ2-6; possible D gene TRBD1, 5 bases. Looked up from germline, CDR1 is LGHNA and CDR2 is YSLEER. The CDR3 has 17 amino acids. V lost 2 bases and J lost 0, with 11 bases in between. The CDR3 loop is CASSQSRAPSGANVLTF. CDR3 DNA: TGCGCCAGCAGCCAAAGCAGGGCCCCCTCTGGGGCCAACGTCCTGACTTTC.

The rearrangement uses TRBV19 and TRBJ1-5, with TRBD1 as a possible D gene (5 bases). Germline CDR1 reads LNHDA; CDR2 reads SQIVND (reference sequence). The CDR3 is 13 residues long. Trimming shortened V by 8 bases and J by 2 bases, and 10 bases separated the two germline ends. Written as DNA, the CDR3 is TGTGCCAGTGGGGGAGGGGGCAATCAGCCCCAGCATTTT. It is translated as CASGGGGNQPQHF. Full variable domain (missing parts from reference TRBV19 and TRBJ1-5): DGGITQSPKYLFRKEGQNVTLSCEQNLNHDAMYWYRQDPGQGLRLIYYSQIVNDFQKGDIAEGYSVSREKKESFPLTVTSAQKNPTAFYLCASGGGGNQPQHFGDGTRLSIL.

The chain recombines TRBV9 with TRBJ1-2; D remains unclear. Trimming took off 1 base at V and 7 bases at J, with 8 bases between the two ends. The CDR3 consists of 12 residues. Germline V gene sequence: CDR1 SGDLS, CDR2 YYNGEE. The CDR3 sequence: CASSVNSGGYTF. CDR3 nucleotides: TGTGCCAGCAGCGTAAACAGTGGTGGCTACACCTTC.

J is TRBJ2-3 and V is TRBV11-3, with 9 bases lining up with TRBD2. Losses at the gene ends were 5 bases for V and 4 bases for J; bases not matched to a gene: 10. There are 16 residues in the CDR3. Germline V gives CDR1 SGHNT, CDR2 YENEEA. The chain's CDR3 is CASSPESGGLSDTQYF. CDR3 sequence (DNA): TGTGCCAGCAGCCCAGAAAGCGGGGGGTTGTCAGATACGCAGTATTTT.

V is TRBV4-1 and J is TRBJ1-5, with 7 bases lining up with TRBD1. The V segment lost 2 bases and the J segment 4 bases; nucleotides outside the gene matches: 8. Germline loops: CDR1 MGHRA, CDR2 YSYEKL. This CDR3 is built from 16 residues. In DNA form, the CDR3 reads TGCGCCAGCAGCCAAAGACAGGGCGGGCCGAATCAGCCCCAGCATTTT. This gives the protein CASSQRQGGPNQPQHF.

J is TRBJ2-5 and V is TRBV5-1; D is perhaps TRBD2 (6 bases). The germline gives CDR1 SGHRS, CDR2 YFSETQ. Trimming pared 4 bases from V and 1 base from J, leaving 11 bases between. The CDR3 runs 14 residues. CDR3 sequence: CASSGRDFQETQYF. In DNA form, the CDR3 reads TGCGCCAGCAGCGGCCGGGACTTCCAAGAGACCCAGTACTTC.

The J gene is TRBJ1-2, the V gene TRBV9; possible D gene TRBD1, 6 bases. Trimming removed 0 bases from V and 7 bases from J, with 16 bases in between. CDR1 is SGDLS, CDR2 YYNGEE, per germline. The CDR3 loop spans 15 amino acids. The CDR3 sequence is CASSVAALGTPGYTF. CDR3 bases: TGTGCCAGCAGCGTAGCTGCGTTGGGGACACCTGGCTACACCTTC.

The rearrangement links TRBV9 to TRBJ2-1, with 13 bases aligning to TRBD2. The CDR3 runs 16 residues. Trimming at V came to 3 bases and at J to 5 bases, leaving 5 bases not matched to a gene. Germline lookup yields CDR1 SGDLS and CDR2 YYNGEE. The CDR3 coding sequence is TGTGCCAGCAGCGGGGGACTAGCGGGATTAAACAATGAGCAGTTCTTC. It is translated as CASSGGLAGLNNEQFF.

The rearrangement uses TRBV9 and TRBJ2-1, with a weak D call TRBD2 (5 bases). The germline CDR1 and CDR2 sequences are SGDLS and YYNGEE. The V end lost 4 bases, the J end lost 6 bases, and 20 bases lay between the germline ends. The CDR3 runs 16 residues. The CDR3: CASSPGSVVTFNEQFF. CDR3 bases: TGTGCCAGCAGCCCTGGTAGCGTCGTGACTTTCAATGAGCAGTTCTTC.

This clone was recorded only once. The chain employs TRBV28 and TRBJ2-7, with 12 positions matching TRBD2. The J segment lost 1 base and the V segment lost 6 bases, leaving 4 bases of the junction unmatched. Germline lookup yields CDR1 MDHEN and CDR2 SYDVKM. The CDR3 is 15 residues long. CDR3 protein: CASRYTSGRSYEQYF. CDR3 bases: TGTGCCAGCAGATATACTAGCGGGAGGTCCTACGAGCAGTACTTC.

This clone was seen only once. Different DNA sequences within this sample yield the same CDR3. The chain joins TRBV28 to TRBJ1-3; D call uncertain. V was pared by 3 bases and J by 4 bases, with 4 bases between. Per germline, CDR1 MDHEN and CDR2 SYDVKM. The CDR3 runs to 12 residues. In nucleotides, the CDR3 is TGTGCCAGCAGTTTCAGGGGAAACACCATATATTTT. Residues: CASSFRGNTIYF.

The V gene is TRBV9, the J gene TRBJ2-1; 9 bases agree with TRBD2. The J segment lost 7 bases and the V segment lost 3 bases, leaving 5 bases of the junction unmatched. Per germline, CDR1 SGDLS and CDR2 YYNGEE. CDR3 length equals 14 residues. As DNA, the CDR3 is TGTGCCAGCAGCGCTAGCGGGACGGGTAATGAGCAGTTCTTC. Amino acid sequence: CASSASGTGNEQFF.

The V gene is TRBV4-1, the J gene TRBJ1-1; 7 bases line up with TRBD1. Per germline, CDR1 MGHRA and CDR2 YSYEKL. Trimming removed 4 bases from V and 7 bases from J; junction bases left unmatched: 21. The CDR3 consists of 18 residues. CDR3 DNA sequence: TGCGCCAGCAGCCTCTTCGGCAGGGGGAGAGGAGAAGGGGTTGAAGCTTTCTTT. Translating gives CASSLFGRGRGEGVEAFF.

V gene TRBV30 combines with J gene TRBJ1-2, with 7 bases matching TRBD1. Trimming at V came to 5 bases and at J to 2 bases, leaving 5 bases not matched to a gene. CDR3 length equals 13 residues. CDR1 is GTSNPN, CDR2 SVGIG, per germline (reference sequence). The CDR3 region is CAWDQQGNYGYTF. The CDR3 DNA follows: TGTGCCTGGGATCAACAGGGGAACTATGGCTACACCTTC.

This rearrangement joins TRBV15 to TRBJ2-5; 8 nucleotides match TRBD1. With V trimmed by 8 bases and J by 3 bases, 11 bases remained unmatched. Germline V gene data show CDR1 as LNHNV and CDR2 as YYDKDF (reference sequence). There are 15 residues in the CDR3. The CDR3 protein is CATGKTGAREETQYF. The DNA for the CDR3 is TGTGCCACCGGGAAGACAGGGGCGAGGGAAGAGACCCAGTACTTC. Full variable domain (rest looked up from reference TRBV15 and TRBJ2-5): DAMVIQNPRYQVTQFGKPVTLSCSQTLNHNVMYWYQQKSSQAPKLLFHYYDKDFNNEADTPDNFQSRRPNTSFCFLDIRSPGLGDTAMYLCATGKTGAREETQYFGPGTRLLVL.

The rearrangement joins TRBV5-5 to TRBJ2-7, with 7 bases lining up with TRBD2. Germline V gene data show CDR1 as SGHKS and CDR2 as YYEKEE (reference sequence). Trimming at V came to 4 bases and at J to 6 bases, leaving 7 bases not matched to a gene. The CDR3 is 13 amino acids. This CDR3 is CASSRRPSGEQYF. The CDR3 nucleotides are TGTGCCAGCAGCAGACGACCTAGCGGCGAGCAGTACTTC.

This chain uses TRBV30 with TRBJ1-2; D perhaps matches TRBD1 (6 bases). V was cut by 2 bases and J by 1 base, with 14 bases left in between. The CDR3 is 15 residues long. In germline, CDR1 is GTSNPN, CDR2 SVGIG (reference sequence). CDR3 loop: CAWSLEGVNNYGYTF. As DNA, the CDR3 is TGTGCCTGGAGTCTCGAGGGGGTAAATAACTATGGCTACACCTTC.

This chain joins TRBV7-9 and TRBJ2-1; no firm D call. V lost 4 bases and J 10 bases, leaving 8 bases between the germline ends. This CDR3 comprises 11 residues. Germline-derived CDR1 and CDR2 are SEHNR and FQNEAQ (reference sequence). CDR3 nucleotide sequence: TGTGCCAGCAGCTCCCAGTCCGAGCAGTTCTTC. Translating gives CASSSQSEQFF.

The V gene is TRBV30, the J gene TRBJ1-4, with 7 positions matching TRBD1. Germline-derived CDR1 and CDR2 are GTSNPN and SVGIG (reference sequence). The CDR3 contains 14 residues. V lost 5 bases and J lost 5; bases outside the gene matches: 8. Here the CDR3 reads CAWSGDSSNEKLFF. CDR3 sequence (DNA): TGTGCCTGGTCCGGGGACAGCTCGAATGAAAAACTGTTTTTT.

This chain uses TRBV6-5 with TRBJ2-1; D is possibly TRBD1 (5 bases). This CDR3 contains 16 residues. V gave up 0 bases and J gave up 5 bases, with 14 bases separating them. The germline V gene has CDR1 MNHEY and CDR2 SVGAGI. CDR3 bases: TGTGCCAGCAGTTACTCGAAAGTGGGGCAAAACAATGAGCAGTTCTTC. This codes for CASSYSKVGQNNEQFF.

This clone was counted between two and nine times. The CDR3 coding sequence is TGTGCCAGCAGTGTCTTACAGTCCTATGGCTACACCTTC. Protein sequence: CASSVLQSYGYTF. This chain connects TRBV2 to TRBJ1-2; D remains unclear. Germline V lookup: CDR1 SNHLY, CDR2 FYNNEI. The V gene lost 4 bases and the J gene lost 4 bases, with 10 bases spanning the gap. The length of the CDR3 is 13 residues. The whole variable domain, filled in from reference TRBV2 and TRBJ1-2, reads EPEVTQTPSHQVTQMGQEVILRCVPISNHLYFYWYRQILGQKVEFLVSFYNNEISEKSEIFDDQFSVERPDGSNFTLKIRSTKLEDSAMYFCASSVLQSYGYTFGSGTRLTVV.

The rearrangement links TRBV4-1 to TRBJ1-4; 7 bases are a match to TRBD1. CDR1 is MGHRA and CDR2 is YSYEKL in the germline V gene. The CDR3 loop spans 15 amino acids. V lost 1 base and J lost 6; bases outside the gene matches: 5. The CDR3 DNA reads TGCGCCAGCAGCCAAGTGGGGCAGGGGGATGAAAAACTGTTTTTT. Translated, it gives CASSQVGQGDEKLFF.

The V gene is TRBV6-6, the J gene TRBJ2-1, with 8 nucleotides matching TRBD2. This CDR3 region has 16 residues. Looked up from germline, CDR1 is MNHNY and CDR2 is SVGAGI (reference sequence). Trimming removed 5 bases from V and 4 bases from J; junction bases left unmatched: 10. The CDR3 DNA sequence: TGTGCCAGCAGTACTGAGCGGGGGCCTTTTTACAATGAGCAGTTCTTC. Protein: CASSTERGPFYNEQFF.